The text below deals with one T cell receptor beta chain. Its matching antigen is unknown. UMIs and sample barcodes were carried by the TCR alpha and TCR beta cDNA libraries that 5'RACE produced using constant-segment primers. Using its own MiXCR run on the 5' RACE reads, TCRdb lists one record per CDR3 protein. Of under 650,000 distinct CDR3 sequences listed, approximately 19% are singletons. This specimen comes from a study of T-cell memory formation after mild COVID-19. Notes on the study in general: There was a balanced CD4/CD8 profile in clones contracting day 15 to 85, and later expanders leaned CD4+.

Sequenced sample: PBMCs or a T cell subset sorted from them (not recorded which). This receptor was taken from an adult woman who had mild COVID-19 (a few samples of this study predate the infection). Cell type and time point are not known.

Here the CDR3 DNA reads TGTGCCAGCAGTTTGGACATTATTAACACTGAAGCTTTCTTT. Protein product: CASSLDIINTEAFF. J is TRBJ1-1 and V is TRBV12-3 or TRBV12-4, with D perhaps matching TRBD1 (5 bases). The CDR3 runs 14 residues. With 3 bases removed from V and 2 bases from J, the gap between germline ends came to 10 bases.